This T cell receptor beta chain was sequenced in a study of OX40 agonist ivuxolimab in advanced cancers. For the wider study: The costimulatory receptor OX40 (CD134) was targeted by ivuxolimab, a fully human IgG2 agonistic monoclonal antibody. Intravenous ivuxolimab was administered to patients every 2 weeks at six dose levels: 0.01, 0.1, 0.3, 1.5, 3 and 10 mg/kg. Among the approximately 54 dose-escalation patients, 19 had hepatocellular carcinoma, 15 or so melanoma, 9 renal cell carcinoma and 9 head and neck cancer. In the dose-escalation cohort, more than 75% of patients were male, and the mean age was approximately 60 years, with a range of about 23 to 85. Patients were allowed to have had prior anti-PD-1, anti-PD-L1 or anti-CTLA-4 therapy, and 30% to 40% of the dose-escalation patients had been treated with checkpoint inhibitors. Partial responses occurred in three dose-escalation patients: two with cutaneous melanoma and one with hepatocellular carcinoma. Peripheral TCRbeta sequencing was intended to test whether TCR sequence diversity was altered and clonal T-cell expansion was caused by ivuxolimab. The paper covers the monotherapy dose-escalation part of the phase I ivuxolimab trial, which included N ≈ 57 patients. Broad study findings and their caveats: Low levels of normalized T-cell clonal expansion were also seen in some nonresponding patients. At doses of 0.1 to 3.0 mg/kg, clonal expansion of both CD4+ and CD8+ blood T cells was observed from baseline to week 6. Antigen specificity was not determined for the clonally expanded peripheral T cells. After ivuxolimab, expanded clones were on average more numerous among CD8+ T cells than among CD4+ T cells. Partial responders in the 0.1-3.0 mg/kg groups had among the lowest normalized peripheral clonal expansion, especially among CD8+ T cells.

This clone was counted a single time. The antigen it recognizes is unknown. No base qualities exist here, and no much larger clone lies one base off it. Genomic DNA was extracted from sorted cells for sequencing of the TCRbeta CDR3 region. The immunoSEQ Assay was used to sequence the TCRbeta CDR3 regions. As stored in TCRdb, this immuneACCESS dataset retains in-frame rearrangements with V and J assigned. A fraction of the clones does not appear; measured against another copy, unresolved V genes explain less than half of the discrepancy, and the remainder lacks a known reason. The sample yields about 69,000 clones; approximately 91% were counted once. Of the sample, around 0.31% falls within the top ten clones. The trial excluded patients who had a history of autoimmune disease or who were on systemic immunosuppression. Peripheral blood for TCR sequencing was drawn from every dose cohort at baseline, at cycle 4 day 1 and at cycle 7 day 1. Samples were obtained from an open-label, multicenter, first-in-human phase I dose-escalation trial of ivuxolimab. Adults with locally advanced or metastatic melanoma, renal cell carcinoma, hepatocellular carcinoma or head and neck squamous cell carcinoma were enrolled in the trial. Before TCR sequencing, CD4+ T cells and CD8+ T cells were sorted from peripheral blood as separate populations.

Trimmed from V: 6 bases; trimmed from J: 7 bases; junction bases lacking a gene match: 12. Taken from the germline V gene, the CDR1 and CDR2 loops are WSHSY and SAAADI. The cysteine opens and the phenylalanine closes a CDR3 of 17 amino acids. Just CDR3 DNA is preserved here, 51 bases in frame from base 1. The rearrangement combines TRBV10-2 with TRBJ2-1, with 13 bases aligning to TRBD2. The sequence came from an adult with an advanced solid tumor such as melanoma, head and neck, liver or kidney cancer. This specimen was CD4+ or CD8+ T cells sorted from blood, taken in a trial of the OX40 agonist ivuxolimab. The nucleotide sequence reads as follows: TGCGCCAGCAGCGGGACTAGCGGGGCCGTGGGGACAAATGAGCAGTTCTTC. Its protein reads: CASSGTSGAVGTNEQFF.